The 10 T cell receptor beta chains below come from one sample, sequenced in a study of blood T cell repertoires in COVID-19. Some clones are missing from TCRdb's copy, which holds only in-frame ones; the method was immunoSEQ multiplex PCR. Of roughly 100,000 clones in the sample, around 87% were seen once. Sequences were obtained from peripheral blood. These receptors were taken from a woman in her twenties or thirties with acute or convalescent COVID-19.

The rearrangement joins TRBV6-1 to TRBJ2-7, with a weak D call TRBD1 (6 bases). Germline CDR1 MNHNS, CDR2 SASEGT. The CDR3 spans 13 residues. Trimming took 3 bases from V and 3 from J, leaving 9 bases between them. The CDR3, as DNA: TGTGCCAGCAGTGAGGACAGAGGCTACGAGCAGTACTTC. Amino acid sequence: CASSEDRGYEQYF.

The chain links TRBV11-3 to TRBJ1-2; 10 bases map to TRBD1. Losses at the gene ends were 2 bases for V and 3 bases for J; bases not matched to a gene: 6. The CDR3 consists of 16 residues. Germline CDR1 and CDR2: SGHNT and YENEEA. The CDR3 DNA reads TGTGCCAGCAGCTTACCCCGGGACAGGGGTTACTATGGCTACACCTTC. It is translated as CASSLPRDRGYYGYTF.

V usage is TRBV2 and J usage is TRBJ1-2, with 7 bases identical to TRBD1. Germline lookup yields CDR1 SNHLY and CDR2 FYNNEI. There are 14 residues in the CDR3. V lost 6 bases, J lost 3 bases, and 7 bases stayed unmatched. The CDR3: CASRTGSQDYGYTF. CDR3 nucleotide sequence: TGTGCCAGCAGGACAGGGTCTCAAGACTATGGCTACACCTTC. Drawing the rest from reference TRBV2 and TRBJ1-2, the complete variable domain is EPEVTQTPSHQVTQMGQEVILRCVPISNHLYFYWYRQILGQKVEFLVSFYNNEISEKSEIFDDQFSVERPDGSNFTLKIRSTKLEDSAMYFCASRTGSQDYGYTFGSGTRLTVV.

This chain connects TRBV9 to TRBJ1-5; D gene unclear. In germline, CDR1 is SGDLS, CDR2 YYNGEE. Trimming removed 0 bases at V and 3 bases at J, with 10 bases between. CDR3 size: 15 residues. The CDR3 sequence is CASSVGGGINQPQHF. The CDR3 DNA reads TGTGCCAGCAGCGTAGGGGGAGGGATCAATCAGCCCCAGCATTTT. The whole variable domain, filled in from reference TRBV9 and TRBJ1-5, reads DSGVTQTPKHLITATGQRVTLRCSPRSGDLSVYWYQQSLDQGLQFLIQYYNGEERAKGNILERFSAQQFPDLHSELNLSSLELGDSALYFCASSVGGGINQPQHFGDGTRLSIL.

The V call is TRBV25-1, the J call TRBJ1-4, with TRBD1 matching 7 bases. The germline V gene encodes CDR1 MGHDK and CDR2 SYGVNS. The CDR3 runs to 15 residues. The trim removed 2 bases at V and 5 bases at J, leaving 5 bases unmatched. In DNA form, the CDR3 reads TGTGCCAGCAGTGAAGCCGGGACAGAAAATGAAAAACTGTTTTTT. This gives the protein CASSEAGTENEKLFF. The full variable domain, rest sourced from reference TRBV25-1 and TRBJ1-4, is EADIYQTPRYLVIGTGKKITLECSQTMGHDKMYWYQQDPGMELHLIHYSYGVNSTEKGDLSSESTVSRIRTEHFPLTLESARPSHTSQYLCASSEAGTENEKLFFGSGTQLSVL.

The chain couples TRBV4-1 to TRBJ2-7; the match to TRBD1 covers 7 bases. V dropped 1 base and J dropped 4; count of bases not matched to a gene: 7. CDR3 size: 15 residues. From germline, CDR1 is MGHRA and CDR2 YSYEKL. The CDR3 DNA reads TGCGCCAGCAGCCAAGCCGGGACAGCGACTTACGAGCAGTACTTC. Translation gives CASSQAGTATYEQYF.

V gene TRBV7-9 combines with J gene TRBJ2-7; 8 bases agree with TRBD2. CDR1 SEHNR and CDR2 FQNEAQ come from the germline V gene (reference sequence). The V gene end was trimmed by 5 bases and the J gene end by 5 bases; junction bases not matched to a gene: 11. There are 15 residues in the CDR3. The CDR3 loop is CASSPPAGAAHEQYF. The DNA for the CDR3 is TGTGCCAGCAGCCCCCCAGCGGGGGCCGCCCACGAGCAGTACTTC.

CDR3 bases: TGTGCCAGCAGTGAAATTAGGACAGGGTCAATATCCTATAATTCACCCCTCCACTTT. It is translated as CASSEIRTGSISYNSPLHF. The chain links TRBV2 to TRBJ1-6; 8 nucleotides match TRBD1. The length of the CDR3 is 19 residues. Germline CDR1 SNHLY, CDR2 FYNNEI. V gave up 2 bases and J gave up 1 base; unmatched junction bases: 10. Full variable domain (remainder filled in from reference TRBV2 and TRBJ1-6): EPEVTQTPSHQVTQMGQEVILRCVPISNHLYFYWYRQILGQKVEFLVSFYNNEISEKSEIFDDQFSVERPDGSNFTLKIRSTKLEDSAMYFCASSEIRTGSISYNSPLHFGNGTRLTVT.

This sequence joins TRBV3-1 (or the pseudogene TRBV3-2) and TRBJ2-1; D is unresolved. V dropped 0 bases and J dropped 14 bases, with 11 bases sitting between them. The germline V gene encodes CDR1 LGHDT and CDR2 YNNKEL (reference sequence). The CDR3 covers 12 residues. Written as DNA, the CDR3 is TGTGCCAGCAGCCAAGATTCAGGAATAGAGTTCTTC. Translating gives CASSQDSGIEFF.

The V and J genes are TRBV7-6 and TRBJ2-3; TRBD1 might be the D (5 bases). This CDR3 has 16 residues. Germline-derived CDR1 and CDR2 are SGHVS and FNYEAQ. V shed 1 base and J shed 6 bases, with 17 bases lying between them. DNA of the CDR3: TGTGCCAGCAGCTTAGTCGGACAAGGCCTTAGGGATACGCAGTATTTT. As protein: CASSLVGQGLRDTQYF.